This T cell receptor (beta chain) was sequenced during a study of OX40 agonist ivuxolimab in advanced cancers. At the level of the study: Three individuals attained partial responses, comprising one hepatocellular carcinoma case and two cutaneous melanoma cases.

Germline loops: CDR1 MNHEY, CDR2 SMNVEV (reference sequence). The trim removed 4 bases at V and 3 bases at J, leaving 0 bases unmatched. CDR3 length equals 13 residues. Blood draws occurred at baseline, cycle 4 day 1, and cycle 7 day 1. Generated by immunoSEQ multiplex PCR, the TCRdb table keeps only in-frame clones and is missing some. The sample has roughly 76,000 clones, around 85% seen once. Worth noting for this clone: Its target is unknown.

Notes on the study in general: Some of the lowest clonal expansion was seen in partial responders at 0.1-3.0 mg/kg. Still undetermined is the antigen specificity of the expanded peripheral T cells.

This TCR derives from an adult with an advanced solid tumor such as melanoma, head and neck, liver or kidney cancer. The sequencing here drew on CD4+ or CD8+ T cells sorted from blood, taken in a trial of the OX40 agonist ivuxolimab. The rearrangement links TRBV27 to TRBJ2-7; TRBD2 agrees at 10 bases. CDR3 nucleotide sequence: TGTGCCAGCAGTTGGACTAGCGGCTACGAGCAGTACTTC. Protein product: CASSWTSGYEQYF.